This T cell receptor (beta chain) was retrieved from a study of CD8+ T cells in alopecia areata. The overall study: Tofacitinib administration to treated patients was oral, at 5 to 10 mg twice daily.

Study-wide findings and caveats: There were also resident alphabeta T cells of normal skin sequenced in scalp samples. Clonality exceeded that of normal scalp in lesional scalp, most notably in alopecia totalis/universalis.

Extracted RNA was reverse transcribed into cDNA, the sequencing template. Sequenced by immunoSEQ multiplex PCR; TCRdb stores in-frame clones only, minus some. The data show fewer than 25,000 clones, 50% to 75% seen once. CDR1 is KGHSH, CDR2 LQKENI, per germline. CDR3 size: 16 residues. V lost 1 base and J lost 2; bases outside the gene matches: 7. Indicated treatment: oral pan-JAK inhibitor, 5-10 mg twice daily. Peripheral blood, together with lesional scalp punch biopsies, was collected from alopecia areata patients. To note about this clone: The antigen remains unidentified.

The chain has TRBV18 and TRBJ2-5; 7 bases align to TRBD2. The sequence came from a human donor with alopecia areata. The sequencing used skin, collected at week 4, from a patient treated with tofacitinib. CDR3 amino acids: CASSPQRDYLQETQYF. The CDR3, as DNA: TGTGCCAGCTCACCACAGAGGGACTACTTACAAGAGACCCAGTACTTC.